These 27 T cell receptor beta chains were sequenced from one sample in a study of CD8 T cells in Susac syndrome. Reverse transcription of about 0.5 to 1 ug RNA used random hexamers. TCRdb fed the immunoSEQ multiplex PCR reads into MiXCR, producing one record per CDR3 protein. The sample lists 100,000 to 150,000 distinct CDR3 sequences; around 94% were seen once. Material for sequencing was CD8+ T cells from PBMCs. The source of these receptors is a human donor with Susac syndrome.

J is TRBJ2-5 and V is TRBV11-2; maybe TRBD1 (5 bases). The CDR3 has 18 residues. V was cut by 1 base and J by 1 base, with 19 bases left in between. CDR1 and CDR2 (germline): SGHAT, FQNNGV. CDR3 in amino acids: CASSLVPRLDSFQETQYF. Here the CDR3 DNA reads TGTGCCAGCAGCTTAGTCCCCCGCCTTGACAGTTTCCAAGAGACCCAGTACTTC.

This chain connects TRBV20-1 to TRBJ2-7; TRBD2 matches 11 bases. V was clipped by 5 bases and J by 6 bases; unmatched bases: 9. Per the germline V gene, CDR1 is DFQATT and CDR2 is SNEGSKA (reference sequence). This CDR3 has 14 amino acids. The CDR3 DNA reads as TGCAGTGCTGCGGGACTAGCGGAGGCGGGCGAGCAGTACTTC. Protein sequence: CSAAGLAEAGEQYF.

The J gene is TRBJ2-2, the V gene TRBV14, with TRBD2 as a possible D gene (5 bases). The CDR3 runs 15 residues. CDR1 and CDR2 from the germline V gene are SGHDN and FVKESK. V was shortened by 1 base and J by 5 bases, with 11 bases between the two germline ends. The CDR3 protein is CASSQVARGTGELFF. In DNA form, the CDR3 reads TGTGCCAGCAGCCAAGTGGCCCGGGGAACCGGGGAGCTGTTTTTT.

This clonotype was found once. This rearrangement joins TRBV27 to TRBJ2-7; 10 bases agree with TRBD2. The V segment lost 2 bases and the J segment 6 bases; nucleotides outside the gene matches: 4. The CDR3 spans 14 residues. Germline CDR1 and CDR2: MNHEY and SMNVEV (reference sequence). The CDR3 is CASSLRTSGGEQYF. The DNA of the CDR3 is TGTGCCAGCAGTTTAAGGACTAGCGGAGGCGAGCAGTACTTC.

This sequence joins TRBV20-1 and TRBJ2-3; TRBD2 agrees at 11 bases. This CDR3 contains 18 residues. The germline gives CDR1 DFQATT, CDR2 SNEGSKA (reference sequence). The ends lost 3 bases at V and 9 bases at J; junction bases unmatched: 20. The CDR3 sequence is CSASELAGVEPRPGTQYF. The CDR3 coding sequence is TGCAGTGCTAGCGAACTAGCGGGAGTAGAACCCCGACCAGGGACGCAGTATTTT.

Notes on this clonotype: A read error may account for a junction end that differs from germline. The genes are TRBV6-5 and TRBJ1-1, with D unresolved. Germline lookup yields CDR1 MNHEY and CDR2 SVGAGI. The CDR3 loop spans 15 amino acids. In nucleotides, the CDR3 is TGTGCCAGCACTTACCTCCGGGAGCTGAACACTGAAGCTTTCTTT. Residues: CASTYLRELNTEAFF.

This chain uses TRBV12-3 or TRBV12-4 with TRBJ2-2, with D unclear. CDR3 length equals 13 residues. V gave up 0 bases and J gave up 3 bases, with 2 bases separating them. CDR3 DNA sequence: TGTGCCAGCAGTTTAGCCGACACCGGGGAGCTGTTTTTT. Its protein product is CASSLADTGELFF.

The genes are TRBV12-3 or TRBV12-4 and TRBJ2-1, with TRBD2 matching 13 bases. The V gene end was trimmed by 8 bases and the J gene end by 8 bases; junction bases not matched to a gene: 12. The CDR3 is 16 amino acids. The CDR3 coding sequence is TGTGCCAGCGCTCACCGGACTAGCGGGAGATGGGATGAGCAGTTCTTC. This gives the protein CASAHRTSGRWDEQFF.

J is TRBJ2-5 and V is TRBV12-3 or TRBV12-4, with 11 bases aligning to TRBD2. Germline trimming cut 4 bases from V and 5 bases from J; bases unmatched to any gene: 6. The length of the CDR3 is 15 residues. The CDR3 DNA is TGTGCCAGCAGTTCTACTAGCGGGAGCTTTGAGACCCAGTACTTC. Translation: CASSSTSGSFETQYF.

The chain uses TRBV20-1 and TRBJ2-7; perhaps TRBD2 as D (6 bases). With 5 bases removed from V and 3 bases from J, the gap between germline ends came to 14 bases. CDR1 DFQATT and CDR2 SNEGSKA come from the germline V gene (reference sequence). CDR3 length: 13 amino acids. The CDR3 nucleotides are TGCAGTGCTTTGGGGAGGCACTACTACGAGCAGTACTTC. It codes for CSALGRHYYEQYF.

CDR3 in DNA: TGTGCCAGCAGCTTGGGACTGGGACTGGCCCAGTACTTC. Residues: CASSLGLGLAQYF. The V call is TRBV7-2, the J call TRBJ2-5, with a possible D match to TRBD2 (6 bases). V lost 3 bases and J lost 9, with 14 bases in between. CDR1 and CDR2 from the germline V gene are SGHTA and FQGNSA. CDR3 length: 13 amino acids.

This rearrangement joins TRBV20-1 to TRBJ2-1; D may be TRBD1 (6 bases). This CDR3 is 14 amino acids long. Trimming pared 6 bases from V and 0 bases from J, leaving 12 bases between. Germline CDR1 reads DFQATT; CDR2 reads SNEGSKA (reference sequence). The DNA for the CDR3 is TGCAGTGCCGGGATGGGGGCCTCCTACAATGAGCAGTTCTTC. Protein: CSAGMGASYNEQFF.

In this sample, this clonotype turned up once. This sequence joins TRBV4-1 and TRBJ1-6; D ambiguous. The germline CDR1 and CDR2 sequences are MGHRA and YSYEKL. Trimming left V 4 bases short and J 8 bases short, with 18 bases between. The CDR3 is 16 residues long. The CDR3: CASSREPGRGDSPLHF. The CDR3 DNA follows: TGCGCCAGCAGCCGAGAACCGGGCCGCGGGGATTCACCCCTCCACTTT.

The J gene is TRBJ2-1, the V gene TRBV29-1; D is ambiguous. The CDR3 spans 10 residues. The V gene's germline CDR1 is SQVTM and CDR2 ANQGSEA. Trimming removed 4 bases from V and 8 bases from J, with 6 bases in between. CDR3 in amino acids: CSVGGYEQFF. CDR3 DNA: TGCAGCGTTGGGGGATATGAGCAGTTCTTC.

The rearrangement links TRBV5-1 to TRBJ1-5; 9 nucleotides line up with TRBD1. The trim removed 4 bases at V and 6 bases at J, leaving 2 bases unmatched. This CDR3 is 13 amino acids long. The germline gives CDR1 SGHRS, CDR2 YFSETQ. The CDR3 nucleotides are TGCGCCAGCAGCAAGGACAGGGGTCAGCCCCAGCATTTT. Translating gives CASSKDRGQPQHF.

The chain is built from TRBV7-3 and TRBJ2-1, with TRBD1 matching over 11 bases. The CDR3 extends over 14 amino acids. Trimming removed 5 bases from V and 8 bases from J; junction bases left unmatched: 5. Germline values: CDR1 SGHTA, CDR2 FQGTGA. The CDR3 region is CASSPRDRGDEQFF. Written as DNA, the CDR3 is TGTGCCAGCAGCCCAAGGGACAGGGGGGATGAGCAGTTCTTC.

The CDR3 loop is CASSQGASGSQETQYF. The DNA of the CDR3 is TGTGCCAGCAGCCAAGGAGCTAGCGGGTCCCAAGAGACCCAGTACTTC. The rearrangement uses TRBV4-2 and TRBJ2-5; 8 bases line up with TRBD2. CDR3 length equals 16 residues. Germline V gene sequence: CDR1 LGHNA, CDR2 YNFKEQ. V was pared by 1 base and J by 1 base, with 5 bases of the junction left unmatched.

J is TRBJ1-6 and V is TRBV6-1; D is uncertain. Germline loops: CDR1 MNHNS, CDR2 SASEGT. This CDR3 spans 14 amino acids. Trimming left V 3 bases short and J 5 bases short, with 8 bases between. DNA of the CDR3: TGTGCCAGCAGTGACGACACCAATAATTCACCCCTCCACTTT. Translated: CASSDDTNNSPLHF.

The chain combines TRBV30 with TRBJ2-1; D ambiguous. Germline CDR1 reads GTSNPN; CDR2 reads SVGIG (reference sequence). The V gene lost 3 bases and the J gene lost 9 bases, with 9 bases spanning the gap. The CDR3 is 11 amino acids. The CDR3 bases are TGTGCCTGGAGGACGGGTCTTGAGCAGTTCTTC. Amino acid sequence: CAWRTGLEQFF.

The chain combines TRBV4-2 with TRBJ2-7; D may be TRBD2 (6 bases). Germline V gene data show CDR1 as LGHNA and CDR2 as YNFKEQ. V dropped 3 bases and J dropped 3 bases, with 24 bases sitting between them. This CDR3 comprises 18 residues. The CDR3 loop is CASSHQVPAGRTIYEQYF. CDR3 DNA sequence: TGTGCCAGCAGCCACCAGGTTCCCGCGGGACGGACGATCTACGAGCAGTACTTC.

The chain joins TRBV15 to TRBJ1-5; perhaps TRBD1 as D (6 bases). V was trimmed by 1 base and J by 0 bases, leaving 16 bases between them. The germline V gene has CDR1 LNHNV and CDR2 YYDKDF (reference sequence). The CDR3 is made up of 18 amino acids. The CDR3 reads CATSRAADRGGSNQPQHF. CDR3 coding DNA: TGTGCCACCAGCAGAGCCGCGGACAGAGGTGGTAGCAATCAGCCCCAGCATTTT.

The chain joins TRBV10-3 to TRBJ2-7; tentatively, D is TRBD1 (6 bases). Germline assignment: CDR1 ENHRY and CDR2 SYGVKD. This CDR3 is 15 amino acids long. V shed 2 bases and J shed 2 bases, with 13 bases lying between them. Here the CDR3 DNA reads TGTGCCATCAGTGAGCCGACAGGAGATACCTACGAGCAGTACTTC. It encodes CAISEPTGDTYEQYF.

CDR3 sequence reads: CASSTGGLDEQYF. The CDR3 DNA sequence: TGTGCCAGCTCGACAGGGGGCTTGGACGAGCAGTACTTC. The J gene is TRBJ2-7, the V gene TRBV3-1; 10 bases align to TRBD1. Germline CDR1 is LGHDT and CDR2 is YNNKEL (reference sequence). Unmatched junction bases numbered 6, after V lost 8 bases and J lost 5 bases. The CDR3 contains 13 residues.

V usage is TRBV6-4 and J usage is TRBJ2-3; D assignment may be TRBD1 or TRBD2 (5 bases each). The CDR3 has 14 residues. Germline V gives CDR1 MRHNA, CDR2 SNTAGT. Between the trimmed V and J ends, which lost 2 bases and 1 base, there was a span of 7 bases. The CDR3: CASSDQGGTDTQYF. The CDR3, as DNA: TGTGCCAGCAGTGACCAGGGAGGCACAGATACGCAGTATTTT.

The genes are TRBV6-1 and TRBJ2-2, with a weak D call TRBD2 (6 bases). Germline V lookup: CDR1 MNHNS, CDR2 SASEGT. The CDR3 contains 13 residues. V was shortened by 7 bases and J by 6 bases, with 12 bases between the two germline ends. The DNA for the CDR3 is TGTGCCAGCACCGGCGGGGAGGCCGGGGAGCTGTTTTTT. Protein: CASTGGEAGELFF.

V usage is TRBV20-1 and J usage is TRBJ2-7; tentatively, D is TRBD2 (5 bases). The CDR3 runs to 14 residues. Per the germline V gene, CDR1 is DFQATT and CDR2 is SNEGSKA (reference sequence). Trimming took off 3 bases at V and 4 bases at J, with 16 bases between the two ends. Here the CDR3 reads CSASYGDVVYEQYF. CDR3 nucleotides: TGCAGTGCTAGTTACGGGGATGTGGTGTACGAGCAGTACTTC.

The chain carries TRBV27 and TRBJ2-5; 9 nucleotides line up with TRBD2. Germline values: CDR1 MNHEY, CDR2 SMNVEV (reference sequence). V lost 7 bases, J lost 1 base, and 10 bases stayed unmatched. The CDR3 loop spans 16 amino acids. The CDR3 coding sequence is TGTGCCAGCAAGGGTAGGACTAGCGTAAGCCAAGAGACCCAGTACTTC. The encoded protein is CASKGRTSVSQETQYF.